Below, 28 T cell receptor beta chains from the same sample are listed, as sequenced in a study of cytomegalovirus exposure and HLA in healthy donors. Here immunoSEQ multiplex PCR was the method, and the copy in TCRdb shows in-frame clones only, minus some. The repertoire holds hundreds of thousands of clones, 80% to 90% seen once, with approximately 0.8% in the top ten. Sequencing was done on a sample of PBMCs. All receptors come from a young woman in good health and CMV-seronegative.

The CDR3 loop reads CASSPPGQGAYEQYF. In nucleotides, the CDR3 is TGTGCCAGCAGTCCACCGGGACAGGGGGCCTACGAGCAGTACTTC. The J gene is TRBJ2-7, the V gene TRBV7-9; 11 bases map to TRBD1. CDR3 size: 15 residues. Germline V gives CDR1 SEHNR, CDR2 FQNEAQ (reference sequence). J lost 2 bases, V lost 6 bases, and 6 bases had no gene match.

The CDR3 DNA reads TGTGCCAGTAGTATATTAGCGGGACTTGAAGAGCAGTACTTC. Its protein is CASSILAGLEEQYF. The rearrangement uses TRBV19 and TRBJ2-7; TRBD2 aligns across 8 bases. With V trimmed by 2 bases and J by 7 bases, 7 bases remained unmatched. CDR3 length: 14 amino acids. CDR1 and CDR2 (germline): LNHDA, SQIVND (reference sequence).

The chain has TRBV6-5 and TRBJ2-6, with 7 bases lining up with TRBD1. V gave up 5 bases and J gave up 2 bases; unmatched junction bases: 3. The CDR3 runs 15 residues. Germline values: CDR1 MNHEY, CDR2 SVGAGI. CDR3 nucleotide sequence: TGTGCCAGCAGTCACGACAGGGCTGGGGCCAACGTCCTGACTTTC. It specifies CASSHDRAGANVLTF.

The CDR3 is CASSYFWTGNNNEQFF. CDR3 DNA: TGTGCCAGCAGTTACTTCTGGACAGGGAATAACAATGAGCAGTTCTTC. The chain employs TRBV6-5 and TRBJ2-1, with 8 bases that match TRBD1. Germline V gene sequence: CDR1 MNHEY, CDR2 SVGAGI. This CDR3 is built from 16 residues. The V gene end was trimmed by 1 base and the J gene end by 5 bases; junction bases not matched to a gene: 7.

The chain combines TRBV30 with TRBJ2-7; 9 nucleotides line up with TRBD2. The CDR3 totals 15 residues. Trimming cost V 2 bases and J 0 bases; bases outside gene matches: 5. Germline V CDR1 and CDR2: GTSNPN, SVGIG (reference sequence). For the CDR3, the DNA is TGTGCCTGGAGTTGGGCTAGCGGGAACTCCTACGAGCAGTACTTC. Amino acid sequence: CAWSWASGNSYEQYF.

The chain links TRBV7-3 to TRBJ2-2, with 9 bases that match TRBD2. Losses at the gene ends were 7 bases for V and 0 bases for J; bases not matched to a gene: 12. The CDR3 sequence is 18 residues long. Germline values: CDR1 SGHTA, CDR2 FQGTGA. CDR3 protein: CASTQAGGLSPNTGELFF. The CDR3 DNA reads as TGTGCCAGCACCCAAGCGGGAGGTCTCTCCCCGAACACCGGGGAGCTGTTTTTT.

The chain is built from TRBV4-2 and TRBJ2-3, with 9 bases aligning to TRBD1. This CDR3 comprises 15 residues. CDR1 is LGHNA, CDR2 YNFKEQ, per germline. The junction had 4 bases not matched to a gene; V was cut back by 0 bases and J by 6 bases. CDR3 residues: CASSQETGGADTQYF. The CDR3 bases are TGTGCCAGCAGCCAAGAAACAGGGGGCGCGGATACGCAGTATTTT.

This clone was recorded only once. The rearrangement joins TRBV14 to TRBJ1-5, with 8 positions matching TRBD1. Per the germline V gene, CDR1 is SGHDN and CDR2 is FVKESK. J was trimmed by 2 bases and V by 2 bases; bases with no gene match: 2. The CDR3 covers 15 residues. In DNA form, the CDR3 reads TGTGCCAGCAGCCAACAGGGGGCTGGCAATCAGCCCCAGCATTTT. Translated, it gives CASSQQGAGNQPQHF.

This clone was seen once. This chain connects TRBV5-6 to TRBJ2-2, with a tentative D call TRBD2 (5 bases). The CDR3 length is 14 residues. Germline V CDR1 and CDR2: SGHDT, YYEEEE. V lost 4 bases and J 1 base, leaving 8 bases between the germline ends. The CDR3 nucleotides read TGTGCCAGCAGCCCGGCGGGGAACACCGGGGAGCTGTTTTTT. Protein product: CASSPAGNTGELFF.

This chain joins TRBV7-3 and TRBJ2-2; 10 nucleotides line up with TRBD2. There are 17 residues in the CDR3. The J segment lost 1 base and the V segment lost 0 bases, leaving 2 bases of the junction unmatched. Germline V lookup: CDR1 SGHTA, CDR2 FQGTGA. CDR3 in DNA: TGTGCCAGCAGCTTAACGGGACTAGCGATGAACACCGGGGAGCTGTTTTTT. This codes for CASSLTGLAMNTGELFF.

The chain uses TRBV27 and TRBJ2-7; 9 bases agree with TRBD2. The V segment lost 4 bases and the J segment 6 bases; nucleotides outside the gene matches: 13. CDR1 is MNHEY, CDR2 SMNVEV, per germline (reference sequence). This CDR3 spans 16 amino acids. In nucleotides, the CDR3 is TGTGCCAGCAGTTCCCCTTGGAGGGCGGGGGGGGTCGAGCAGTACTTC. This translates into CASSSPWRAGGVEQYF.

This clone has just one count. The chain carries TRBV25-1 and TRBJ2-3, with 10 bases that match TRBD2. The ends lost 1 base at V and 1 base at J; junction bases unmatched: 5. There are 17 residues in the CDR3. CDR1 MGHDK and CDR2 SYGVNS come from the germline V gene. CDR3 residues: CASSEWTLAGGTDTQYF. CDR3 DNA sequence: TGTGCCAGCAGTGAATGGACCCTAGCGGGGGGCACAGATACGCAGTATTTT.

This rearrangement joins TRBV5-1 to TRBJ2-7, with D possibly being TRBD1 (6 bases). With 1 base removed from V and 2 bases from J, the gap between germline ends came to 13 bases. This CDR3 is built from 15 residues. The V gene's germline CDR1 is SGHRS and CDR2 YFSETQ. The CDR3 sequence: CASSLNRDITYEQYF. DNA of the CDR3: TGCGCCAGCAGCTTGAACCGGGACATAACCTACGAGCAGTACTTC. The full variable domain, rest sourced from reference TRBV5-1 and TRBJ2-7, is KAGVTQTPRYLIKTRGQQVTLSCSPISGHRSVSWYQQTPGQGLQFLFEYFSETQRNKGNFPGRFSGRQFSNSRSEMNVSTLELGDSALYLCASSLNRDITYEQYFGPGTRLTVT.

Concerning this clone: The sample contains more than one DNA sequence encoding this CDR3. The chain couples TRBV18 to TRBJ2-1; 9 nucleotides line up with TRBD1. CDR1 KGHSH and CDR2 LQKENI come from the germline V gene. The J segment lost 4 bases and the V segment lost 0 bases, leaving 1 base of the junction unmatched. CDR3 size: 15 residues. The CDR3 protein is CASSPPGQGYNEQFF. In nucleotides, the CDR3 is TGTGCCAGCTCACCACCGGGACAGGGATACAATGAGCAGTTCTTC.

CDR3 loop: CAIIRDIGSDGYTF. CDR3 coding DNA: TGTGCCATCATCCGGGACATAGGGAGTGATGGCTACACCTTC. The chain carries TRBV10-3 and TRBJ1-2; D perhaps matches TRBD1 (6 bases). Per germline, CDR1 ENHRY and CDR2 SYGVKD. Trimming took 7 bases from V and 6 from J, leaving 18 bases between them. The CDR3 sequence is 14 residues long.

The J gene is TRBJ2-6, the V gene TRBV29-1; tentative D call: TRBD2 (6 bases). The CDR3 is 15 amino acids. Looked up from germline, CDR1 is SQVTM and CDR2 is ANQGSEA. V was trimmed by 5 bases and J by 0 bases, leaving 11 bases between them. CDR3 in amino acids: CSVSTTSSGANVLTF. The DNA of the CDR3 is TGCAGCGTTTCGACGACTAGCTCTGGGGCCAACGTCCTGACTTTC.

V and J are TRBV7-9 and TRBJ2-3; no clear D. The ends were cut back, 2 bases at V and 5 bases at J, with 11 bases in the middle. The CDR3 runs 14 residues. Germline lookup yields CDR1 SEHNR and CDR2 FQNEAQ (reference sequence). CDR3 protein: CASSLQVAQDTQYF. Here the CDR3 DNA reads TGTGCCAGCAGCTTACAAGTAGCTCAAGATACGCAGTATTTT. The full variable domain, its missing parts supplied by reference TRBV7-9 and TRBJ2-3, is DTGVSQNPRHKITKRGQNVTFRCDPISEHNRLYWYRQTLGQGPEFLTYFQNEAQLEKSRLLSDRFSAERPKGSFSTLEIQRTEQGDSAMYLCASSLQVAQDTQYFGPGTRLTVL.

V and J are TRBV6-1 and TRBJ1-2, with D possibly matching TRBD1 (6 bases). V was trimmed by 4 bases and J by 3 bases, leaving 15 bases between them. Germline V gene data show CDR1 as MNHNS and CDR2 as SASEGT. The CDR3 is made up of 15 amino acids. The CDR3 region is CASSVGWGPDYGYTF. The CDR3 DNA reads TGTGCCAGCAGTGTCGGGTGGGGGCCGGACTATGGCTACACCTTC.

The genes are TRBV5-1 and TRBJ2-3; the match to TRBD2 covers 8 bases. V shed 4 bases and J 4 bases; nucleotides not matched to a gene: 11. The CDR3 has 16 amino acids. Germline CDR1 and CDR2: SGHRS and YFSETQ. CDR3 region: CASSLQTGGHSDTQYF. CDR3 nucleotides: TGCGCCAGCAGCCTGCAGACGGGGGGGCACTCAGATACGCAGTATTTT.

The V gene is TRBV27, the J gene TRBJ1-2; TRBD1 matches at 12 bases. The CDR3 is 15 residues long. J gave up 8 bases and V 5 bases, and 9 bases lay outside the gene matches. Germline V gene data show CDR1 as MNHEY and CDR2 as SMNVEV (reference sequence). The CDR3, as DNA: TGTGCCAGCAGTGTTGGGACAGGGGGCTCACAGGGCTACACCTTC. This translates into CASSVGTGGSQGYTF.

The chain uses TRBV5-4 and TRBJ2-1; the D is unclear. V was cut by 1 base and J by 3 bases, with 11 bases left in between. The CDR3 is 15 residues long. CDR1 and CDR2 from the germline V gene are SGHNT and YYREEE (reference sequence). The CDR3 is CASSLPPDDYNEQFF. CDR3 in DNA: TGTGCCAGCAGCTTGCCTCCAGATGACTACAATGAGCAGTTCTTC. The full variable domain, in which reference TRBV5-4 and TRBJ2-1 provide the parts outside the CDR3, is ETGVTQSPTHLIKTRGQQVTLRCSSQSGHNTVSWYQQALGQGPQFIFQYYREEENGRGNFPPRFSGLQFPNYSSELNVNALELDDSALYLCASSLPPDDYNEQFFGPGTRLTVL.

The J gene is TRBJ2-2, the V gene TRBV27; D perhaps matches TRBD2 (5 bases). There are 13 residues in the CDR3. The germline gives CDR1 MNHEY, CDR2 SMNVEV (reference sequence). V was trimmed by 3 bases and J by 6 bases, leaving 8 bases between them. The CDR3 nucleotides are TGTGCCAGCAGTTTCGGGGTCCCCGGGGAGCTGTTTTTT. It codes for CASSFGVPGELFF.

The chain carries TRBV27 and TRBJ2-7, with a tentative D call TRBD2 (6 bases). Trimming stripped 5 bases from V and 0 bases from J, with 11 bases between. Per the germline V gene, CDR1 is MNHEY and CDR2 is SMNVEV (reference sequence). There are 14 residues in the CDR3. The CDR3 DNA is TGTGCCAGCAGTCGGAGGGCAGACTCCTACGAGCAGTACTTC. Protein: CASSRRADSYEQYF.

This CDR3 is CATSRDQREAQPGELFF. CDR3 DNA: TGTGCCACCAGCAGAGATCAGCGGGAGGCCCAGCCCGGGGAGCTGTTTTTT. The chain has TRBV15 and TRBJ2-2; 9 bases map to TRBD2. V gave up 0 bases and J gave up 6 bases; unmatched junction bases: 8. Looked up from germline, CDR1 is LNHNV and CDR2 is YYDKDF (reference sequence). The CDR3 totals 17 residues.

The chain is built from TRBV5-6 and TRBJ2-1; 8 bases map to TRBD2. The ends lost 0 bases at V and 7 bases at J; junction bases unmatched: 15. This CDR3 is 18 amino acids long. CDR1 SGHDT and CDR2 YYEEEE come from the germline V gene. Here the CDR3 reads CASSLESSGGPFENEQFF. CDR3 nucleotides: TGTGCCAGCAGCTTGGAGTCGAGCGGGGGCCCATTTGAAAATGAGCAGTTCTTC.

This chain links TRBV9 with TRBJ2-7, with D perhaps matching TRBD2 (6 bases). The germline V and J ends were trimmed by 4 bases and 2 bases, with 10 bases remaining between them. This CDR3 has 13 residues. Germline assignment: CDR1 SGDLS and CDR2 YYNGEE. CDR3 in amino acids: CASSPGLPYEQYF. Written as DNA, the CDR3 is TGTGCCAGCAGCCCGGGACTCCCCTACGAGCAGTACTTC.

The V gene is TRBV5-1, the J gene TRBJ2-5; 10 nucleotides agree with TRBD2. Germline CDR1 is SGHRS and CDR2 is YFSETQ. The CDR3 totals 16 residues. J was trimmed by 5 bases and V by 5 bases; bases with no gene match: 12. CDR3 sequence: CASRRASGSSSETQYF. CDR3 bases: TGCGCCAGCAGACGGGCTAGCGGGAGTTCATCGGAGACCCAGTACTTC. Looking up the rest from reference TRBV5-1 and TRBJ2-5 gives the full variable domain: KAGVTQTPRYLIKTRGQQVTLSCSPISGHRSVSWYQQTPGQGLQFLFEYFSETQRNKGNFPGRFSGRQFSNSRSEMNVSTLELGDSALYLCASRRASGSSSETQYFGPGTRLLVL.

V usage is TRBV11-2 and J usage is TRBJ1-1, with D perhaps TRBD1 (5 bases). Germline-derived CDR1 and CDR2 are SGHAT and FQNNGV. The V end was cut by 8 bases, the J end by 0 bases, with 19 bases between. The CDR3 has 16 residues. Here the CDR3 reads CASAGDMTALNTEAFF. CDR3 nucleotide sequence: TGTGCCAGCGCTGGGGATATGACAGCATTGAACACTGAAGCTTTCTTT.